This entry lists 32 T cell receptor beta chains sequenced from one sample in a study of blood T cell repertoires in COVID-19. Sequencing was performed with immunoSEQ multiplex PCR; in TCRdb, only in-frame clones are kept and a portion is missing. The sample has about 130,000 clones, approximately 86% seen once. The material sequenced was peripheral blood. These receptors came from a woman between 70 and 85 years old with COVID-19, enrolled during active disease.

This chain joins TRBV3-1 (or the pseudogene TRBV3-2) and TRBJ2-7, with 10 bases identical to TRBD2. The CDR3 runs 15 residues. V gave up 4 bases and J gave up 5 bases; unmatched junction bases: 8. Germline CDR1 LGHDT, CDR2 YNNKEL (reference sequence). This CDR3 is CASSLQRGGIHEQYF. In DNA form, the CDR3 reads TGTGCCAGCAGCCTACAGCGGGGGGGAATCCACGAGCAGTACTTC.

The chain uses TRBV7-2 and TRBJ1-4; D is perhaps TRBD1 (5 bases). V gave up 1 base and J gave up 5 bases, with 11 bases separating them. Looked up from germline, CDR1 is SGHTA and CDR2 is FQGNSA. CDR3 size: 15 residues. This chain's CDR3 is CASSLVAGSNEKLFF. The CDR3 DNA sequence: TGTGCCAGCAGCTTAGTGGCAGGGTCGAATGAAAAACTGTTTTTT.

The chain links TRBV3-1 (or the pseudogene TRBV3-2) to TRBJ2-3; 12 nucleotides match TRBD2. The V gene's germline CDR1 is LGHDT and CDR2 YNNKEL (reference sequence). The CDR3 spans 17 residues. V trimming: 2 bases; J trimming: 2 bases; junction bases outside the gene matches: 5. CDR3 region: CASSQPLAGGSTDTQYF. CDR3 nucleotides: TGTGCCAGCAGCCAACCACTAGCGGGGGGATCCACAGATACGCAGTATTTT.

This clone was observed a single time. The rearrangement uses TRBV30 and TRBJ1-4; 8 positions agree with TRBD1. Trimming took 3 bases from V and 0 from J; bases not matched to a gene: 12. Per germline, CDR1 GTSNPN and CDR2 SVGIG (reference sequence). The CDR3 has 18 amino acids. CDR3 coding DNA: TGTGCCTGGAGGCGACAGGGGCCTTTAGTTGCAACTAATGAAAAACTGTTTTTT. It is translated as CAWRRQGPLVATNEKLFF.

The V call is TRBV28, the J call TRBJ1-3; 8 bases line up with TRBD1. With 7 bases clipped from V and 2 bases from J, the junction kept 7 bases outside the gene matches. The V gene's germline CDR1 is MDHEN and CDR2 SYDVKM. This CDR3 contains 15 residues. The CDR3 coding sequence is TGTGCCAGCACCCGACAGGGGTTGGCTGGAAACACCATATATTTT. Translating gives CASTRQGLAGNTIYF.

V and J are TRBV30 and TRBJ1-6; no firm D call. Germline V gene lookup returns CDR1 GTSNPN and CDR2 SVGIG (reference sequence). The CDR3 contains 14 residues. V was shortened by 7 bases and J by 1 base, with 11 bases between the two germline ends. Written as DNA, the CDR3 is TGTGCCTTGGCGACACGGTCCTATAATTCACCCCTCCACTTT. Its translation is CALATRSYNSPLHF.

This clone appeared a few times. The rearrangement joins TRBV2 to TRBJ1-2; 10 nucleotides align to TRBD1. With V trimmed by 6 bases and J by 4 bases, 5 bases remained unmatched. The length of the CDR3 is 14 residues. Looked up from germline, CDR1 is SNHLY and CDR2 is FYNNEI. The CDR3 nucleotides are TGTGCCAGCAGCTGGACAGGGGGAGCCTATGGCTACACCTTC. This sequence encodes CASSWTGGAYGYTF.

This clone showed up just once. This CDR3 is CASSLASDNQPQHF. The CDR3 coding sequence is TGTGCCAGCAGCCTAGCATCTGACAATCAGCCCCAGCATTTT. The chain is built from TRBV3-1 (or the pseudogene TRBV3-2) and TRBJ1-5; unclear D gene. CDR3 size: 14 residues. V was clipped by 4 bases and J by 3 bases, with 10 bases between them. CDR1 is LGHDT, CDR2 YNNKEL, per germline (reference sequence).

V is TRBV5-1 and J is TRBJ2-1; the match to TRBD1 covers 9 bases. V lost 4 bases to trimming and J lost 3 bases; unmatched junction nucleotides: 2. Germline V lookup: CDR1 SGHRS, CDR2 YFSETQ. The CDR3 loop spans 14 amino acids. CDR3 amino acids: CASSPDRGYNEQFF. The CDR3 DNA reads TGCGCCAGCAGCCCGGACAGGGGCTACAATGAGCAGTTCTTC.

CDR3 nucleotide sequence: TGTGCCACCAGCCCCGAGGGATCTGGGGCCAACGTCCTGACTTTC. Translating gives CATSPEGSGANVLTF. The chain has TRBV15 and TRBJ2-6, with D perhaps TRBD2 (5 bases). V lost 5 bases and J lost 1, with 9 bases in between. This CDR3 has 15 amino acids. CDR1 is LNHNV, CDR2 YYDKDF, per germline (reference sequence). The full variable domain, its missing parts supplied by reference TRBV15 and TRBJ2-6, is DAMVIQNPRYQVTQFGKPVTLSCSQTLNHNVMYWYQQKSSQAPKLLFHYYDKDFNNEADTPDNFQSRRPNTSFCFLDIRSPGLGDTAMYLCATSPEGSGANVLTFGAGSRLTVL.

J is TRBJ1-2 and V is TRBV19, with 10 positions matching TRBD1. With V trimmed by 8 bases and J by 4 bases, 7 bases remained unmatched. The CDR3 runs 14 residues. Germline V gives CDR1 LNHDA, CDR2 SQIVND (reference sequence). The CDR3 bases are TGTGCCAGTTCCCGGGACAGGGGACTCTATGGCTACACCTTC. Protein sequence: CASSRDRGLYGYTF.

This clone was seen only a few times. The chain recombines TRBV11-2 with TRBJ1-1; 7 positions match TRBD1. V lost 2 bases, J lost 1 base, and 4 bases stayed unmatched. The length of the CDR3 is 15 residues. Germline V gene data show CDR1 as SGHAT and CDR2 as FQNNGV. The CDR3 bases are TGTGCCAGCAGCTTACTGACAGGGTCGAACACTGAAGCTTTCTTT. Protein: CASSLLTGSNTEAFF.

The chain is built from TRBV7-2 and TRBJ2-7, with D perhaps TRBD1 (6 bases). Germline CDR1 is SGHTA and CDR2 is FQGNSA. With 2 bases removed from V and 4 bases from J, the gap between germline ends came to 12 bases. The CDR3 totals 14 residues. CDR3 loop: CASSLQQGSYEQYF. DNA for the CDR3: TGTGCCAGCAGCTTACAACAGGGATCGTACGAGCAGTACTTC. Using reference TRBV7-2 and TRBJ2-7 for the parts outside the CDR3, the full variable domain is GAGVSQSPSNKVTEKGKDVELRCDPISGHTALYWYRQSLGQGLEFLIYFQGNSAPDKSGLPSDRFSAERTGGSVSTLTIQRTQQEDSAVYLCASSLQQGSYEQYFGPGTRLTVT.

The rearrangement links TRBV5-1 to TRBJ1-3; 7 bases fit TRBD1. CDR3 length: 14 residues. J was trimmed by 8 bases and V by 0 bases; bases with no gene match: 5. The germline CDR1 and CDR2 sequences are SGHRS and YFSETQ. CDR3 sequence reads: CASSLGQGVDTIYF. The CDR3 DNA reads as TGCGCCAGCAGCTTGGGCCAGGGGGTCGACACCATATATTTT. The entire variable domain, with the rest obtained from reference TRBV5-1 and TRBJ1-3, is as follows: KAGVTQTPRYLIKTRGQQVTLSCSPISGHRSVSWYQQTPGQGLQFLFEYFSETQRNKGNFPGRFSGRQFSNSRSEMNVSTLELGDSALYLCASSLGQGVDTIYFGEGSWLTVV.

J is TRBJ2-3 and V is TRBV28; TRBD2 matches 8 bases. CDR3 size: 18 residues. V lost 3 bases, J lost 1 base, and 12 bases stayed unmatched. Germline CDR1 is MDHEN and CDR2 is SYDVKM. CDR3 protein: CASSFPAGASLGTDTQYF. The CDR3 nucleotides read TGTGCCAGCAGTTTCCCAGCGGGGGCCTCCCTGGGCACAGATACGCAGTATTTT.

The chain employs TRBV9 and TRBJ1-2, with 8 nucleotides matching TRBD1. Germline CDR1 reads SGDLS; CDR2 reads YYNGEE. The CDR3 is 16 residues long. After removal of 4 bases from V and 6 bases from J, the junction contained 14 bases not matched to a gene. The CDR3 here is CASSQSLGQGFDGYTF. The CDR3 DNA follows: TGTGCCAGCAGCCAGAGCTTAGGACAGGGTTTCGATGGCTACACCTTC.

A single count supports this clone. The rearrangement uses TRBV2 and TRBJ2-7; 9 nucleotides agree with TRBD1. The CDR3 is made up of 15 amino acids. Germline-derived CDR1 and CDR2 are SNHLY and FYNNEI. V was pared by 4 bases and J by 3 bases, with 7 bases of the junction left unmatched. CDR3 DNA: TGTGCCAGCAGTGCTGGGACAGGGCCCCACTACGAGCAGTACTTC. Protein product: CASSAGTGPHYEQYF. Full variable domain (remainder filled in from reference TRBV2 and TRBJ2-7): EPEVTQTPSHQVTQMGQEVILRCVPISNHLYFYWYRQILGQKVEFLVSFYNNEISEKSEIFDDQFSVERPDGSNFTLKIRSTKLEDSAMYFCASSAGTGPHYEQYFGPGTRLTVT.

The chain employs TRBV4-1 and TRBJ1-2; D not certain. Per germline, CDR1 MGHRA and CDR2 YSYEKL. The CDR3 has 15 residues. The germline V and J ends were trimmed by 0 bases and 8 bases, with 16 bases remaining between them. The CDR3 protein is CASSQDSSPSGGYTF. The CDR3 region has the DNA TGCGCCAGCAGCCAAGATTCTTCTCCTAGTGGAGGCTACACCTTC.

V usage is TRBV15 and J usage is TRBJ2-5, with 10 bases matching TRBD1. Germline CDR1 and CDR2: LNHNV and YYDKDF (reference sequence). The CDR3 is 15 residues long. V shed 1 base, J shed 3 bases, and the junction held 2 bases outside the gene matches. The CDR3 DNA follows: TGTGCCACCAGCAGAGCGGGGACAGGGGAAGAGACCCAGTACTTC. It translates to CATSRAGTGEETQYF.

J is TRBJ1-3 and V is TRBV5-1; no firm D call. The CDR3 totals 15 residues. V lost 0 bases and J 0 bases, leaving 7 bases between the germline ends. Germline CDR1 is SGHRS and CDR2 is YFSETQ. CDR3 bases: TGCGCCAGCAGCTTGGTCGCCAGCTCTGGAAACACCATATATTTT. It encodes CASSLVASSGNTIYF.

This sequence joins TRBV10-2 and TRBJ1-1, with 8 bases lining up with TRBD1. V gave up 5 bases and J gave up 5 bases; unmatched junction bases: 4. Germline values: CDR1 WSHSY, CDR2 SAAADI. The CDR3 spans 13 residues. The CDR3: CASSLQGGTEAFF. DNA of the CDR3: TGCGCCAGCAGTCTACAGGGGGGGACTGAAGCTTTCTTT.

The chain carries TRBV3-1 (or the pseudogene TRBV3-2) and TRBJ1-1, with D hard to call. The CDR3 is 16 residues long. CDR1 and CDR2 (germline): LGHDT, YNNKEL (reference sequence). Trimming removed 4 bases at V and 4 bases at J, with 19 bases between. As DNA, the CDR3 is TGTGCCAGCAGCCGACTGCCCAGCCTGGCGGGCACTGAAGCTTTCTTT. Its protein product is CASSRLPSLAGTEAFF.

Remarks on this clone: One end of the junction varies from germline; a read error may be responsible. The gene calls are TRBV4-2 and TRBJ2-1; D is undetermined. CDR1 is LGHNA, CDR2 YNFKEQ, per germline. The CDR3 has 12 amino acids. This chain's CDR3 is CASSQDYHEQFF. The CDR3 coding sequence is TGTGCCAGCAGCCAAGACTACCATGAGCAGTTCTTC.

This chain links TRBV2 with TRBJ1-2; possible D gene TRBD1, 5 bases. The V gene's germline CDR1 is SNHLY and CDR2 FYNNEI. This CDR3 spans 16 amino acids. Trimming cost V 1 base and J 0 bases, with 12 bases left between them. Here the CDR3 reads CASSEGIRATNYGYTF. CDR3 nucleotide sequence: TGTGCCAGCAGTGAAGGTATCAGGGCGACTAACTATGGCTACACCTTC.

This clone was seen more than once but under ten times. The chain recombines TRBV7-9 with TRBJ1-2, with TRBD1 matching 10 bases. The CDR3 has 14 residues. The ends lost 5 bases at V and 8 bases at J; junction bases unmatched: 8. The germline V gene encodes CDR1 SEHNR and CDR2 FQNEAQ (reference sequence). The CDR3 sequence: CASSVDRGRNGYTF. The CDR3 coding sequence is TGTGCCAGCAGCGTCGACAGGGGGCGAAACGGCTACACCTTC.

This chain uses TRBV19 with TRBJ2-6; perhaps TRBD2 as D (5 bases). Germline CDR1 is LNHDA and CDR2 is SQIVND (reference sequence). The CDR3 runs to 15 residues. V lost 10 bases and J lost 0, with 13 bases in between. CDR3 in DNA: TGTGCCACCAGTTCCGGGAACTCTGGGGCCAACGTCCTGACTTTC. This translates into CATSSGNSGANVLTF.

CDR3 DNA: TGTGCCAGCCGACTCTACCCTTCACCCCTCCACTTT. It codes for CASRLYPSPLHF. V usage is TRBV12-3 or TRBV12-4 and J usage is TRBJ1-6; D is uncertain. The V end was cut by 8 bases, the J end by 9 bases, with 11 bases between. There are 12 residues in the CDR3.

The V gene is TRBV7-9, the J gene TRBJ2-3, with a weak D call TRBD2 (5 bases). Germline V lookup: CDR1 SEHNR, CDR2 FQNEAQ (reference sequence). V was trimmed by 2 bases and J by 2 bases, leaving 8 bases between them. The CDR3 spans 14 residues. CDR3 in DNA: TGTGCCAGCAGCTTATTACTAGACACAGATACGCAGTATTTT. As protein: CASSLLLDTDTQYF. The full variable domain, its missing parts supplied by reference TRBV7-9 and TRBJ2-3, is DTGVSQNPRHKITKRGQNVTFRCDPISEHNRLYWYRQTLGQGPEFLTYFQNEAQLEKSRLLSDRFSAERPKGSFSTLEIQRTEQGDSAMYLCASSLLLDTDTQYFGPGTRLTVL.

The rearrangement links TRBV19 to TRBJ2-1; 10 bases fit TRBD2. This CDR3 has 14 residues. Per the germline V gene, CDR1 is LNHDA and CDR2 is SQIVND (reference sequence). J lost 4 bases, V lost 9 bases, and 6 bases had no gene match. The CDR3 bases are TGTGCCAGCAACGGACTAGCGGCATACAATGAGCAGTTCTTC. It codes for CASNGLAAYNEQFF.

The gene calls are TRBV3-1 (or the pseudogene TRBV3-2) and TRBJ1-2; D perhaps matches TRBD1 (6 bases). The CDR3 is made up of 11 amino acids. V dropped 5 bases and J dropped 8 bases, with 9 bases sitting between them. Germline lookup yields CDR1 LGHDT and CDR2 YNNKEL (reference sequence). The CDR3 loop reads CASSTGRGYTF. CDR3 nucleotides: TGTGCCAGCAGCACAGGGCGCGGCTACACCTTC.

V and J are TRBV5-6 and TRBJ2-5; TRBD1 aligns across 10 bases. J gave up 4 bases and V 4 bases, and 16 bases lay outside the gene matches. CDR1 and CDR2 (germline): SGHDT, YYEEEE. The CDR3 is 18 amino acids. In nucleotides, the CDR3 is TGTGCCAGCAGCCGACAGGGGGCACGATCCCATTTCCGAGAGACCCAGTACTTC. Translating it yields CASSRQGARSHFRETQYF.

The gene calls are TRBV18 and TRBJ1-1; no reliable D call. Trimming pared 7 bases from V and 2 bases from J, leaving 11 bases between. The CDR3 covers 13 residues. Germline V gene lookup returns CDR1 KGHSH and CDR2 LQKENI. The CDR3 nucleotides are TGTGCCAGCTACCAGACACTCAACACTGAAGCTTTCTTT. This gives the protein CASYQTLNTEAFF.